Each of the 10 T cell receptor beta chains below was sequenced from the same sample in a study of T-cell memory formation after mild COVID-19. TCRdb reprocessed the 5' RACE reads via MiXCR and lists one record per CDR3 protein. Among 470,000 or so distinct CDR3 sequences, approximately 18% were seen once, and the ten largest hold around a fifth. Sequencing used PBMCs or a T cell subset sorted from them (not recorded which). The receptors originated from a man between 18 and 29 years old who had mild COVID-19 (a few samples of this study predate the infection). Cell type and time point are not known.

This sequence joins TRBV5-6 and TRBJ2-7; D is ambiguous. The V end lost 0 bases, the J end lost 4 bases, and 14 bases lay between the germline ends. The length of the CDR3 is 15 residues. Germline V gene data show CDR1 as SGHDT and CDR2 as YYEEEE. This CDR3 is CASSLVGGSEYEQYF. The CDR3 DNA is TGTGCCAGCAGCTTGGTCGGCGGCAGCGAATACGAGCAGTACTTC. Supplemented by reference TRBV5-6 and TRBJ2-7, the full variable domain reads DAGVTQSPTHLIKTRGQQVTLRCSPKSGHDTVSWYQQALGQGPQFIFQYYEEEERQRGNFPDRFSGHQFPNYSSELNVNALLLGDSALYLCASSLVGGSEYEQYFGPGTRLTVT.

The genes are TRBV5-1 and TRBJ2-1; TRBD1 might be the D (6 bases). There are 19 residues in the CDR3. CDR1 is SGHRS and CDR2 is YFSETQ in the germline V gene. V was cut by 3 bases and J by 0 bases, with 22 bases left in between. The DNA of the CDR3 is TGCGCCAGCAGCTCACAAGGCAGGGGTACGGTTAGCTCCTACAATGAGCAGTTCTTC. This sequence encodes CASSSQGRGTVSSYNEQFF.

This chain connects TRBV11-3 to TRBJ2-1, with D possibly matching TRBD2 (5 bases). The V gene's germline CDR1 is SGHNT and CDR2 YENEEA. V lost 5 bases and J lost 4, with 9 bases in between. This CDR3 contains 13 residues. CDR3 DNA: TGTGCCAGCAGCCCGGACTCTTACAATGAGCAGTTCTTC. As protein: CASSPDSYNEQFF. Based on the CDR3 plus reference TRBV11-3 and TRBJ2-1, the full variable domain is EAGVVQSPRYKIIEKKQPVAFWCNPISGHNTLYWYLQNLGQGPELLIRYENEEAVDDSQLPKDRFSAERLKGVDSTLKIQPAELGDSAVYLCASSPDSYNEQFFGPGTRLTVL.

This clonotype came up a few times. The V gene is TRBV7-9, the J gene TRBJ2-4; D not resolved. The V end was cut by 5 bases, the J end by 4 bases, with 18 bases between. The CDR3 covers 16 residues. Per germline, CDR1 SEHNR and CDR2 FQNEAQ (reference sequence). CDR3 sequence: CASSPLGQLGKNIQYF. In DNA form, the CDR3 reads TGTGCCAGCAGCCCCCTTGGTCAGTTGGGAAAAAACATTCAGTACTTC.

The chain joins TRBV7-2 to TRBJ1-1; D might be TRBD1 (5 bases). The germline CDR1 and CDR2 sequences are SGHTA and FQGNSA. Trimming cost V 5 bases and J 1 base, with 11 bases left between them. This CDR3 is 14 amino acids long. CDR3 DNA sequence: TGTGCCAGCAGCGGCGTAGGGGCGAACACTGAAGCTTTCTTT. Encoded protein: CASSGVGANTEAFF. The full variable domain, rest sourced from reference TRBV7-2 and TRBJ1-1, is GAGVSQSPSNKVTEKGKDVELRCDPISGHTALYWYRQSLGQGLEFLIYFQGNSAPDKSGLPSDRFSAERTGGSVSTLTIQRTQQEDSAVYLCASSGVGANTEAFFGQGTRLTVV.

V gene TRBV27 combines with J gene TRBJ2-7; D is possibly TRBD1 (6 bases). This CDR3 region has 13 residues. Germline CDR1 and CDR2: MNHEY and SMNVEV (reference sequence). The V and J ends lost 5 bases and 7 bases respectively, with 15 bases between them. CDR3 sequence (DNA): TGTGCCAGCAGTCTGACAGGATCCTTAGAGCAGTACTTC. Translation gives CASSLTGSLEQYF.

The V gene is TRBV2, the J gene TRBJ2-5; no clear D. Germline V gene data show CDR1 as SNHLY and CDR2 as FYNNEI. V was pared by 2 bases and J by 4 bases, with 8 bases between. The CDR3 has 13 residues. CDR3 sequence (DNA): TGTGCCAGCAGTGAACGGATGGGAGAGACCCAGTACTTC. Amino acids: CASSERMGETQYF.

V gene TRBV10-3 combines with J gene TRBJ1-3; 9 nucleotides align to TRBD1. V shed 4 bases, J shed 2 bases, and the junction held 3 bases outside the gene matches. Germline V gene sequence: CDR1 ENHRY, CDR2 SYGVKD. This CDR3 has 15 amino acids. The CDR3 is CAISARTGAGNTIYF. The CDR3 DNA reads TGTGCCATCAGTGCCCGGACAGGGGCTGGAAACACCATATATTTT.

The V and J genes are TRBV7-8 and TRBJ1-5, with TRBD1 identical over 7 bases. Germline-derived CDR1 and CDR2 are SGHVS and FQNEAQ. V shed 5 bases, J shed 4 bases, and the junction held 8 bases outside the gene matches. The CDR3 sequence is 15 residues long. The CDR3 loop is CASSTRDSQNQPQHF. CDR3 bases: TGTGCCAGCAGCACCCGGGACAGTCAAAATCAGCCCCAGCATTTT.

This clonotype has at least ten counts. The CDR3 region is CASSRRPGVLTDTQYF. Here the CDR3 DNA reads TGTGCCAGCAGCCGACGACCAGGTGTTTTGACAGATACGCAGTATTTT. This sequence joins TRBV14 and TRBJ2-3, with D hard to call. V lost 4 bases and J lost 3, with 17 bases in between. Looked up from germline, CDR1 is SGHDN and CDR2 is FVKESK. There are 16 residues in the CDR3.